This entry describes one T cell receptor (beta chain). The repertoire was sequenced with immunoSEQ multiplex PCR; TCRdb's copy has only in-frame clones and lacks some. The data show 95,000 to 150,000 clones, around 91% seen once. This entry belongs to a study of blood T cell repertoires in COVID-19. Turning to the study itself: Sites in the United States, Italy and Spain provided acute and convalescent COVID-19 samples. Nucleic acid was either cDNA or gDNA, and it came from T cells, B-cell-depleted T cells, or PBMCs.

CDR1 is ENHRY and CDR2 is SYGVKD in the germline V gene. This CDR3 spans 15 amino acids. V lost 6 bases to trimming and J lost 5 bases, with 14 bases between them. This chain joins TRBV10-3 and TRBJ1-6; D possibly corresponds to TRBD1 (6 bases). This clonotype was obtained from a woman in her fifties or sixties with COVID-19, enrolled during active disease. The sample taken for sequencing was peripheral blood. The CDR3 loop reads CAISREQGNNSPLHF. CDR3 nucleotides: TGTGCCATCAGCAGAGAACAGGGAAATAATTCACCCCTCCACTTT.